This T cell receptor (beta chain) appears in the sequencing data of a study of T-cell memory formation after mild COVID-19. Overall study context: TCR clusters largely stayed donor specific. Whole-study results and caveats: Clones contracting day 15 to 85 were balanced CD4/CD8; later expanders leaned CD4+. Most CD4+ clones that shrank were in CM and EM, while CD8+ ones turned up in EMRA.

The V end was cut by 0 bases, the J end by 2 bases, with 11 bases between. Germline V gene lookup returns CDR1 LNHNV and CDR2 YYDKDF (reference sequence). The CDR3 has 15 residues. TCRdb reanalysed the 5' RACE reads using MiXCR and keeps one entry per CDR3 protein. The sample comprises about 140,000 distinct CDR3 sequences, more than 13% of which are singletons, and about 26% rests with the top ten. On this clonotype: Its cognate antigen is unknown.

Input material: PBMCs or a T cell subset sorted from them (not recorded which). The TCR originated in an adult woman who had mild COVID-19 (a few samples of this study predate the infection). Cell type and time point are not known. This chain joins TRBV15 and TRBJ2-7; a weak D match, TRBD1 (6 bases). DNA of the CDR3: TGTGCCACCAGCAGAGATCCACAGGGAACCTACGAGCAGTACTTC. Translation: CATSRDPQGTYEQYF.